Below are 2 T cell receptor beta chains sequenced from a single sample in a study of T cell repertoires in cytomegalovirus infection. MiXCR, applied by TCRdb to the reads, yields one record per CDR3 protein. The table has roughly 990,000 distinct CDR3 sequences, about a third seen once. Their antigen targets remain unknown. The source material was cultured CD8+ T cells from PBMCs, sampled from culture after CMV antigen stimulation. These receptors were taken from a human donor in good health (CMV status not recorded). Some clones in this sample may be carry-over from other donors' samples.

This clonotype was seen only a few times. The V and J genes are TRBV27 and TRBJ1-6, with D maybe TRBD1 (5 bases). Trimming pared 5 bases from V and 10 bases from J, leaving 15 bases between. Germline-derived CDR1 and CDR2 are MNHEY and SMNVEV (reference sequence). The CDR3 spans 14 residues. CDR3 DNA sequence: TGTGCCAGCAGTCCCGGGACGGGGGAATCACCCCTCCACTTT. It is translated as CASSPGTGESPLHF.

The V gene is TRBV5-1, the J gene TRBJ1-1; TRBD1 matches at 8 bases. The CDR3 is 15 residues long. V was clipped by 3 bases and J by 5 bases; unmatched bases: 9. Germline CDR1 and CDR2: SGHRS and YFSETQ. CDR3 amino acids: CASSSWTGNITEAFF. The DNA of the CDR3 is TGCGCCAGCAGCTCTTGGACAGGGAATATAACTGAAGCTTTCTTT.